This T cell receptor (delta chain) was identified in a study of gamma-delta T cells after stem cell transplantation. Germline V CDR1 and CDR2: TSWWSYY, QGS. This CDR3 is built from 19 residues. Trimming shortened V by 2 bases and J by 0 bases, and 22 bases separated the two germline ends. Details on this clone: Other DNA sequences from this sample encode an identical CDR3 as well.

TCRdb re-called the RT-PCR reads via CATT. The table shows thousands of delta-chain clones, with 13% to 15% occurring only once. This sequence originates from a human donor. It is not recorded whose cells these are; they may come from a transplant donor. The sequencing input was gamma-delta T cells. The chain carries TRDV1 and TRDJ1; D call uncertain. CDR3 nucleotide sequence: TGTGCTCTTGGGGAAAGGAGGGGCCTTTTACTCTGGTACACCGATAAACTCATCTTT. As protein: CALGERRGLLLWYTDKLIF.